The rows below give T cell receptor beta chains drawn from one sample of a study of technical replicates of blood from several donors. Assay used: immunoSEQ multiplex PCR; TCRdb lists only in-frame clones, some missing. In the table there are around 63,000 clones, 92% of which are singletons. The specimen was PBMCs. The source of these receptors is a human donor in good health. Some clones in this sample may be carry-over from other donors' samples. Each CDR3 is given without its conserved first and last residue. A D gene is named only where the DNA matches it firmly. For some rows the clone size is stated as once, few or many, or as a class when expanded; others skip it.

CDR3aa | d_gene | v_gene | abundance
ASSYTDRVDTQY | TRBD1 | TRBV6-5 | -
ASSKDRGMNTEAF | TRBD1 | TRBV7-2 | -
ASSPFGVTGELF | - | TRBV18 | -
ASSRRGELETQY | TRBD2 | TRBV5-4 | -
ASSQRSQGAYEKLF | TRBD1 | TRBV4-1 | -
ASRPRREGRGTGELF | TRBD2 | TRBV7-4 | -
ASSVAGGANTGELF | TRBD2 | TRBV9 | -
AWSGGVDTDTQY | - | TRBV30 | -
ASRTSGVTGEQY | - | TRBV6-5 | -
ASSAGDGRFSGNTIY | - | TRBV5-1 | -
ASSPSGEARNEQF | TRBD2 | TRBV28 | -
ASSSLDRAAQH | TRBD1 | TRBV2 | -
ASTGGLADTGELF | - | TRBV2 | -
ASSFQGRGGAYEQY | TRBD2 | TRBV27 | -
ASSPPAGGYTGELF | TRBD2 | TRBV5-4 | -
ASSLGAENSPLH | - | TRBV7-3 | -
ASTNSGGPQY | - | TRBV6-6 | -
ASSQGYGGGYGYT | - | TRBV4-1 | -
ASSQEGVELGNQPQH | - | TRBV4-2 | -
ASSLRGGGPQH | - | TRBV7-8 | -
ASSVSGSSYEQY | - | TRBV2 | -
TSGADSSGDGNTIY | - | TRBV1 | -
ASSLDRGGASF | TRBD2 | TRBV5-4 | -
ASSQGQGSNQPQH | TRBD1 | TRBV6-1 | -
ASSTTSGLQETQY | TRBD2 | TRBV5-6 | -
ASSPGAADRQYT | TRBD1 | TRBV18 | once
ASSKPRTAVEQY | - | TRBV21-1 | -
ASSPGGATEAF | - | TRBV27 | -